The source of this T cell receptor beta chain is a study of T cell responses to AZD1222 COVID-19 vaccine. Looking at the study overall: Samples with a second dose at about 4 or about 12 weeks were pooled together.

Broader study findings: Just a handful of people given AZD1222 tested seropositive at baseline.

As to this clone: Its antigen remains unidentified.

Sequencing used immunoSEQ multiplex PCR; TCRdb keeps in-frame clones, though not all of them. The sample yields over 100,000 clones, about 90% seen once. The V end lost 5 bases, the J end lost 0 bases, and 10 bases lay between the germline ends. The CDR3 length is 15 residues. The germline V gene encodes CDR1 SGHNT and CDR2 YENEEA. The source was peripheral blood, collected on day 0 of AZD1222 vaccination. This TCR came from an adult in good health. The chain carries TRBV11-3 and TRBJ1-4; D perhaps matches TRBD1 (5 bases). The CDR3 loop is CASSPTTATNEKLFF. CDR3 DNA sequence: TGTGCCAGCAGCCCAACGACAGCAACTAATGAAAAACTGTTTTTT.